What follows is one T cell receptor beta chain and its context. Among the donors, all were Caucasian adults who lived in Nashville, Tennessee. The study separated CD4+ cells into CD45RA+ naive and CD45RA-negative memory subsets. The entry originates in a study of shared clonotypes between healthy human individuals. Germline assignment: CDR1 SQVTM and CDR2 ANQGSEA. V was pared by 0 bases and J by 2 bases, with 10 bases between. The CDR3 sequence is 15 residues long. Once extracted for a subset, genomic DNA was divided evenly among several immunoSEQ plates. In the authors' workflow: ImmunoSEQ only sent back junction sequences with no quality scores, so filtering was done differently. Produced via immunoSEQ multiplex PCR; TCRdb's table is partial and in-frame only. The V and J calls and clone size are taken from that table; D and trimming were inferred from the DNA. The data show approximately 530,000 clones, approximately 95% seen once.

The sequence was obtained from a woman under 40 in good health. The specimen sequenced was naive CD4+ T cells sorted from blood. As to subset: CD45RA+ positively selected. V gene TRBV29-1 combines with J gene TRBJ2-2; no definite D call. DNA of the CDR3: TGCAGCGTTGAAGATCTCCCGGGTAACACCGGGGAGCTGTTTTTT. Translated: CSVEDLPGNTGELFF.